This T cell receptor beta chain appears in the sequencing data of a study of a mutant IDH1 vaccine in newly diagnosed glioma. Time point described: baseline, week 1 (first vaccination visit). The sample's treatment: pre-vaccination baseline after standard-of-care therapy. The germline V gene encodes CDR1 SGHNT and CDR2 YYREEE (reference sequence). CDR3 size: 14 residues. Deletions cut 2 bases from V and 2 bases from J, with 10 bases between. The table came from immunoSEQ multiplex PCR; TCRdb's copy has only in-frame clones and leaves some out. Altogether some 38,000 clones are present, roughly 78% being singletons, with the ten largest covering less than 9.5%.

The V call is TRBV5-4, the J call TRBJ1-1; D might be TRBD1 (5 bases). The sample consisted of PBMCs, taken from a glioma patient treated with radiotherapy, temozolomide or both. This clonotype was sampled from a man in his forties or fifties with glioma. Some clones in this sample may be carry-over from other donors' samples. CDR3: CASSFEGINTEAFF. The CDR3 DNA follows: TGTGCCAGCAGCTTCGAGGGGATTAACACTGAAGCTTTCTTT.